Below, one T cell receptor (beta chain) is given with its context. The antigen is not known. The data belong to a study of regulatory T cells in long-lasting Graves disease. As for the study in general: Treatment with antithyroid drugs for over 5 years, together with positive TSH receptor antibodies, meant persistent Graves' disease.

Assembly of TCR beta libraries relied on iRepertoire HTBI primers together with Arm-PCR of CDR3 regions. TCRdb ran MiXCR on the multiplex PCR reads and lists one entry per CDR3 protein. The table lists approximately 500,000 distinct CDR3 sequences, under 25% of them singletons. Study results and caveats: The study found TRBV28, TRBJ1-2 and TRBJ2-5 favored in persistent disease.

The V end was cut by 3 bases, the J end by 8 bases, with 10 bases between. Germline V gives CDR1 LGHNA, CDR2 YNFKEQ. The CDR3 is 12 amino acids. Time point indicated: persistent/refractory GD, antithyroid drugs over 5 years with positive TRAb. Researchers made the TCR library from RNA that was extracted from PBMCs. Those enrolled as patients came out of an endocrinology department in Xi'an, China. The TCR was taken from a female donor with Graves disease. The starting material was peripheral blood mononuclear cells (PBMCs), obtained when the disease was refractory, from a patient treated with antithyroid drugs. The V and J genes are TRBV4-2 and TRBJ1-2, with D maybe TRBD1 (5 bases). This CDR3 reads CASSQYRRGYTF. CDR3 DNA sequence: TGTGCCAGCAGCCAGTACAGGAGGGGCTACACCTTC.